This TCR beta chain was sequenced for a study of post-analysis software for immune sequencing data (dated by TCRdb to 2014 to 2015). Some background on the complete study: The recorded disease courses included relapsing-remitting, secondary progressive and progressive-relapsing multiple sclerosis, and some patients had no subtype annotation. Patient repertoires were compared against roughly 12 previously published healthy control repertoires from donors aged about 6 to 27 years. A subset of samples was prepared in parallel using single-end sample barcoding, then pooled and co-amplified after Illumina adapter ligation. The study at large found these results: Compared with controls, multiple sclerosis patients had significantly lower normalized Chao1 diversity, a finding suggesting substantial peripheral T-cell clonal expansion. Strong co-clustering of samples prepared in the same batch was shown by direct clustering with F measure, prompting a batch-effect correction. The multiple sclerosis patient group was slightly younger than the control group. A few TRBV segments, including TRBV5-6, TRBV5-1 and TRBV20-1, were significantly more frequent in patients than controls.

The CDR3 numbers 15 residues from cysteine through phenylalanine. The DNA shown is the 45-base CDR3, in frame from base 1. V has 3 bases trimmed and J has 7 bases trimmed; junction bases matching no gene number 4. Looking up the germline V gene yields CDR1 SGHAT and CDR2 FQNNGV. Details on this clonotype: It has no known antigen specificity. The record has no base qualities; no much larger clone is one base away.

To demonstrate the VDJtools post-analysis software, TCR beta repertoires were profiled from the peripheral blood of some 12 young patients with multiple sclerosis. The patients with multiple sclerosis were children and adolescents between about 6 and 16 years of age. Library creation used PCR. Sequenced on an Illumina HiSeq 2500. To reduce PCR and sequencing biases, unique molecular identifiers were incorporated into the TCR beta cDNA libraries. Every 1 to 10 million input T cells yielded roughly 0.5 million cDNA molecules, meaning each molecule approximated one T cell. The same protocol used for the earlier healthy control dataset was applied to prepare and sequence the patient libraries. Within a given batch, samples were prepared together, multiplexed and sequenced on the same HiSeq lane. As for the authors' bioinformatics: Raw barcoded reads were processed with MIGEC, and single-read molecular identifier groups were discarded before consensus assembly and CDR3 extraction. Clonotype tables were post-analysed with VDJtools, and diversity was normalized by down-sampling all datasets to the smallest sample size. Repertoire overlap clustering matched CDR3 amino acid but not nucleotide sequences to correct batch-related cross-sample contamination. In-frame beta chains were kept once TCRdb had trimmed the public reads at Q25 with fastp and called clones with MiXCR. Records with the same CDR3 protein are collapsed into one entry carrying the most frequent genes and DNA. The V and J calls were determined by TCRdb, not by the authors. In all, the sample holds about 150,000 distinct CDR3 sequences, and roughly 30% of those were seen once. The top ten clones comprise roughly 1.6% of the sample.

Sequenced input: blood. The rearrangement combines TRBV11-2 with TRBJ1-6, with TRBD1 matching 9 junction bases. This clonotype was sampled from a girl aged 10-17 years with multiple sclerosis. The DNA sequence is TGTGCCAGCAGCTTTCCCGGGACAGGGAATTCACCCCTCCACTTT. Its protein reads: CASSFPGTGNSPLHF.